The present entry profiles one TCR beta chain with its context. This record belongs to a study of T cells after posttransplantation cyclophosphamide. V lost 0 bases, J lost 7 bases, and 17 bases lay in between. In germline, CDR1 is SGDLS, CDR2 YYNGEE. This CDR3 contains 16 residues. Generated by immunoSEQ multiplex PCR, the TCRdb table keeps only in-frame clones and is missing some. The data show some 9,000 clones, 85% to 90% seen once. Treatment was busulfan-fludarabine conditioning, a marrow graft, and cyclophosphamide on days +3 and +4. The sequence derives from a female patient in her forties or fifties who received an allogeneic stem cell transplant from an unrelated donor, was CMV-positive, and had no GVHD. Some T cells here may be from the graft donor. The V call is TRBV9, the J call TRBJ2-1; D possibly corresponds to TRBD1 (6 bases). Sequences were derived from PBMCs, sampled after allogeneic stem cell transplant with posttransplant cyclophosphamide. This CDR3 is CASSVEARGLGNEQFF. CDR3 in DNA: TGTGCCAGCAGCGTAGAGGCCAGGGGATTAGGGAATGAGCAGTTCTTC.